This T cell receptor beta chain comes out of a study of shared clonotypes between healthy human individuals. The naive CD8 population came from CD45RO-negative cells selected for CCR7, without terminally differentiated effector memory CD45RA+ cells. Sequencing was performed with immunoSEQ multiplex PCR; in TCRdb, only in-frame clones are kept and a portion is missing. This sample has some 2 million clones; about 95% occur once, and the top ten carry roughly 1%. About this clone: Additional DNA sequences in this sample encode the identical CDR3.

Germline values: CDR1 SGDLS, CDR2 YYNGEE. Trimming at V came to 7 bases and at J to 2 bases, leaving 9 bases not matched to a gene. CDR3 length: 14 amino acids. The receptor's source is a man younger than 35 in good health. The sample taken for sequencing was naive CD8+ T cells sorted from blood. This chain connects TRBV9 to TRBJ2-7, with 7 bases aligning to TRBD2. The CDR3 loop is CASSVGGSTYEQYF. The DNA of the CDR3 is TGTGCCAGCTCTGTGGGGGGGAGCACCTACGAGCAGTACTTC.